Reported below is one T cell receptor (beta chain). The CDR3 length is 13 residues. Trimming pared 6 bases from V and 4 bases from J, leaving 13 bases between. The germline gives CDR1 DFQATT, CDR2 SNEGSKA (reference sequence). The data were taken from a study of early T cells in non-severe SARS-CoV-2 infection. cDNA molecules, individually, were tagged with unique molecular identifiers. MiXCR, applied by TCRdb to the 5' RACE reads, yields one record per CDR3 protein. The table records 65,000 to 85,000 distinct CDR3 sequences, roughly 12% of them present only once. The specimen was whole blood. The receptor was isolated from an adult who was a healthcare worker with PCR-confirmed SARS-CoV-2 infection or an uninfected control (not recorded which). The V gene is TRBV20-1, the J gene TRBJ2-4; D is possibly TRBD1 (6 bases). The CDR3 DNA is TGCAGTGCAGAGGGGGAGTCAAAAAACATTCAGTACTTC. It codes for CSAEGESKNIQYF.